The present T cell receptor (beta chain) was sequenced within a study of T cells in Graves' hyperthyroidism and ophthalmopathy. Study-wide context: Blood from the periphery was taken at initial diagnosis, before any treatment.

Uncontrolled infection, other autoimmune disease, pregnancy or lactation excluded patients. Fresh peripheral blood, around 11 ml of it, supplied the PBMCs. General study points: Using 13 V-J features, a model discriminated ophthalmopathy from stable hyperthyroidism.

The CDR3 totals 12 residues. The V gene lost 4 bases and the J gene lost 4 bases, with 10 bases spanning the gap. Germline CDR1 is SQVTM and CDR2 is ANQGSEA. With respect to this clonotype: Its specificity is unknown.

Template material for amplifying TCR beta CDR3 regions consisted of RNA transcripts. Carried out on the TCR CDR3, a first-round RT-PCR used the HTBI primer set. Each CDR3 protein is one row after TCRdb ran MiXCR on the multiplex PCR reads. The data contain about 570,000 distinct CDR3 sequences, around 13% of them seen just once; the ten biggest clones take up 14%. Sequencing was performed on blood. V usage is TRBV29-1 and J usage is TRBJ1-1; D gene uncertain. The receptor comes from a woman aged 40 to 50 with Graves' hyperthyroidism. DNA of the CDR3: TGCAGCGTTGTGTCGGAGAGCACTGAAGCTTTCTTT. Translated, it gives CSVVSESTEAFF.